A selection of T cell receptor beta chains follows, all from one sample in a study of T cells after yellow fever vaccination. TCRdb re-called the 5' RACE reads with MiXCR, one entry per CDR3 protein. The table includes around 310,000 distinct CDR3 sequences, roughly 4% detected once. Sequenced material: PBMCs, taken on the day of the yellow fever booster vaccination. The receptors come from a man between 18 and 35 years old who received the YFV17D yellow fever vaccine. Both conserved end residues are part of each CDR3. Each record gives: clone size, J gene, D gene, V gene, CDR3 DNA, CDR3 protein. A D gene is named only where the DNA matches it firmly. Only part of the rows carry a size: once, few, many, or a class if the clone is expanded.

>.|TRBJ1-1|.|TRBV5-5
TGTGCCAGCAGCTTGGTTGGACCACTGGGGACTGAAGCTTTCTTT
CASSLVGPLGTEAFF
>many|TRBJ2-3|.|TRBV4-2
TGTGCCAGCAGCCAAGAGTCCCTAGCCGCGGGGCAGTATTTT
CASSQESLAAGQYF
>many|TRBJ2-2|.|TRBV27
TGTGCCAGCAGTCCAACCAGGGTCTTCGGGGAGCTGTTTTTT
CASSPTRVFGELFF
>many|TRBJ2-1|.|TRBV10-2
TGCGCCAGCAGATATACAGTCAATGAGCAGTTCTTC
CASRYTVNEQFF
>.|TRBJ2-3|.|TRBV7-9
TGTGCCAGCAGACCCCCAGAGGCATATACGCAGTATTTT
CASRPPEAYTQYF
>.|TRBJ2-6|.|TRBV5-1
TGCGCCAGCAGCTTGACCGGGACAAAACTCTCTGGGGCCAACGTCCTGACTTTC
CASSLTGTKLSGANVLTF
>few|TRBJ2-3|.|TRBV19
TGTGCCAGTAGTATGGAGGGGGTCGGAAGACACTCCACAGATACGCAGTATTTT
CASSMEGVGRHSTDTQYF
>few|TRBJ1-2|.|TRBV15
TGTGCCACCAGCAGCCTCCGGGACCTACATGGCTACACCTTC
CATSSLRDLHGYTF
>many|TRBJ2-1|.|TRBV5-1
TGCGCCAGCAGCTTGGGCTACAGCCAAGCCCGGAATGAGCAGTTCTTC
CASSLGYSQARNEQFF
>.|TRBJ1-1|.|TRBV7-2
TGTGCCAGCAGCGCGTGGGGGCGGAGGGCTTTCTTT
CASSAWGRRAFF
>.|TRBJ1-2|.|TRBV7-6
TGTGCCAGCAGCTTCGGGGGGGCCTCCTCTCTTAACTATGGCTACACCTTC
CASSFGGASSLNYGYTF
>few|TRBJ2-1|.|TRBV4-2
TGTGCCAGCAGTCGAGAGAAGACTGCTACCCTTAATGAGCAGTTCTTC
CASSREKTATLNEQFF
>few|TRBJ2-2|.|TRBV5-5
TGTGCCAGCAGCCCGAGGGGGGTATCGGGAGACGGGGAGCTGTTTTTT
CASSPRGVSGDGELFF
>.|TRBJ2-1|TRBD2|TRBV7-6
TGTGCCAGCAGCCCACGGGGGGGAGTAAATGAGCAGTTCTTC
CASSPRGGVNEQFF
>many|TRBJ2-7|TRBD1|TRBV12-3/TRBV12-4
TGTGCCAGCAGTTTAGAGGGGGGACAGGGCTACGAGCAGTACTTC
CASSLEGGQGYEQYF
>many|TRBJ2-1|.|TRBV19
TGTGCCAGTAGTAGGGGAACACCGACGGGCTCCTACAATGAGCAGTTCTTC
CASSRGTPTGSYNEQFF
>many|TRBJ2-7|.|TRBV5-1
TGCGCCAGCAGCTTGGCCGTTGGCAGAGACTACGAGCAGTACTTC
CASSLAVGRDYEQYF
>many|TRBJ2-5|.|TRBV7-8
TGTGCCAGCAGCTTAGACTTAGAGACCCAGTACTTC
CASSLDLETQYF
>few|TRBJ2-1|TRBD1|TRBV10-3
TGTGCCATCAGTGAGAGGGGGCAAGAGAGTGAGCAGTTCTTC
CAISERGQESEQFF
>many|TRBJ2-1|.|TRBV7-2
TGTGCCAGCAGCTTAGTAGGGGCAGCTACCTACAATGAGCAGTTCTTC
CASSLVGAATYNEQFF
>many|TRBJ2-1|TRBD2|TRBV4-1
TGCGCCAGCAGCTATAGCGGGGGGGCCCAGGGTGAGCAGTTCTTC
CASSYSGGAQGEQFF
>.|TRBJ2-5|TRBD2|TRBV6-6
TGTGCCAGCAGTTACCACGCCACCGGGACTAAAGGGACCCAGTACTTC
CASSYHATGTKGTQYF
>many|TRBJ1-4|.|TRBV25-1
TGTGCCAGCCGCCGGGGCCCTAATGAAAAACTGTTTTTT
CASRRGPNEKLFF
>few|TRBJ1-5|TRBD1|TRBV2
TGTGCCACCGGACAGGGGGCAACGAGCAATCAGCCCCAGCATTTT
CATGQGATSNQPQHF
>few|TRBJ2-3|TRBD2|TRBV12-3/TRBV12-4
TGTGCCAGCAGTCAAGGACTAGCGGGGGGGTATACGCAGTATTTT
CASSQGLAGGYTQYF
>.|TRBJ2-5|.|TRBV5-1
TGCGCCAGCAGCCCCCAAGGAGGGGGGGTGGAGACCCAGTACTTC
CASSPQGGGVETQYF
>few|TRBJ2-2|.|TRBV5-1
TGCGCCAGCAGCTTGGTCCAGGCTTCCGGGGAGCTGTTTTTT
CASSLVQASGELFF
>.|TRBJ1-5|.|TRBV4-3
TGCGCCAGCAGCCAAGAGTGGGGGAGAGGACAGCCCCAGCATTTT
CASSQEWGRGQPQHF
>many|TRBJ2-3|.|TRBV5-1
TGCGCCAGCAGCTGGGCCGGGGCGGAGACAGATACGCAGTATTTT
CASSWAGAETDTQYF
>.|TRBJ2-2|.|TRBV7-9
TGTGCCAGCAGCTTGGGGCCCCCGATTGGGAACACCGGGGAGCTGTTTTTT
CASSLGPPIGNTGELFF
>.|TRBJ2-7|.|TRBV7-9
TGTGCCAGCAGCTACGGTCCCTACGAGCAGTACTTC
CASSYGPYEQYF
>few|TRBJ2-5|.|TRBV29-1
TGCAGCGTGGGCCTCACTCGCGGGACCCAGTACTTC
CSVGLTRGTQYF
>many|TRBJ2-1|.|TRBV4-3
TGCGCCAGCAGCCAAGATCCACCGGGGGCCTCCTACAATGAGCAGTTCTTC
CASSQDPPGASYNEQFF